The sequence of this T cell receptor beta chain was determined in a study of T-cell memory formation after mild COVID-19. Points from the study as a whole: CD4+ contracting clones were mainly CM and EM; CD8+ ones, EMRA. Clones that shrank (day 15 to 85) were balanced CD4/CD8, whereas later expanders leaned CD4+. Second-wave clones that peaked on day 37 lacked confirmed SARS-CoV-2 specificity.

A note on this clonotype: Its target is unknown.

V gave up 5 bases and J gave up 4 bases; unmatched junction bases: 2. CDR3 length: 13 residues. From germline, CDR1 is GTSNPN and CDR2 SVGIG (reference sequence). Constant-segment-primed 5'RACE gave TCR alpha and TCR beta cDNA libraries with sample barcodes and UMIs. TCRdb reprocessed the 5' RACE reads with MiXCR, giving one entry per CDR3 protein. Of 140,000 or so distinct CDR3 sequences in the sample, 6% were seen once. The sample consisted of PBMCs or a T cell subset sorted from them (not recorded which). The V call is TRBV30, the J call TRBJ1-5; TRBD1 matches at 10 bases. This TCR was sampled from an adult woman who had mild COVID-19 (a few samples of this study predate the infection). Cell type and time point are not known. CDR3 bases: TGTGCCTGGGACAGGGGGCAAAATCAGCCCCAGCATTTT. It is translated as CAWDRGQNQPQHF.